One sample yielded the 5 T cell receptor beta chains listed below, sequenced in a study of T cells expressing NK-cell markers. Using the 5' RACE reads, TCRdb records one entry per CDR3 protein without DNA. This sample's table reports 350,000 to 400,000 distinct CDR3 sequences. The sample taken for sequencing was blood T cells: a sorted CD56 or NKG2C T cell subset, CD4+ or CD8+ T cells, or bulk PBMC T cells (not recorded which). These receptors all stem from a woman between 45 and 60 years old in good health.

This chain uses TRBV29-1 with TRBJ2-6. There are 13 residues in the CDR3. Germline CDR1 and CDR2: SQVTM and ANQGSEA. The CDR3 is CSVGATGANVLTF.

The rearrangement links TRBV6-2 or TRBV6-3 to TRBJ2-2. Germline CDR1 and CDR2: MNHEY and SVGEGT. The CDR3 is 12 residues long. The CDR3 protein is CAAFEVPGELFF.

V usage is TRBV6-6 and J usage is TRBJ2-2; absent DNA, TCRdb's TRBD2 call cannot be checked. The germline CDR1 and CDR2 sequences are MNHNY and SVGAGI (reference sequence). The CDR3 has 19 amino acids. Here the CDR3 reads CASSTVLAGGPANTGELFF.

The V gene is TRBV9, the J gene TRBJ1-2; TCRdb reports TRBD1, a call that lacks DNA to check it against. This CDR3 contains 13 residues. Germline lookup yields CDR1 SGDLS and CDR2 YYNGEE. This CDR3 reads CASSVEGRFGYTF.

The chain employs TRBV7-9 and TRBJ1-3. Germline lookup yields CDR1 SEHNR and CDR2 FQNEAQ (reference sequence). The CDR3 is 16 amino acids. CDR3: CASHLTMAVKGNTIYF.